This is a list of T cell receptor beta chains from one sample in a study of blood T cell repertoires in COVID-19. The table came from immunoSEQ multiplex PCR; TCRdb's copy has only in-frame clones and leaves some out. The data hold 150,000 to 200,000 clones, with over 75% observed a single time. The specimen sequenced was peripheral blood. Receptors were obtained from a woman aged 70-85 years with acute or convalescent COVID-19. Both conserved end residues are part of each CDR3. Each record gives: D gene, clone size, J gene, V gene, CDR3 protein, CDR3 DNA. A D gene is named only where the DNA matches it firmly. Clone size is shown for a subset of rows, as once, few, many or a class of expanded clone.

d_gene: NA; abundance: NA; j_gene: TRBJ2-5; v_gene: TRBV15; CDR3aa: CATSREISGETQYF; CDR3nt: TGTGCCACCAGCAGAGAAATCAGTGGAGAGACCCAGTACTTC
d_gene: NA; abundance: NA; j_gene: TRBJ2-1; v_gene: TRBV2; CDR3aa: CASSPDSNEQFF; CDR3nt: TGTGCCAGCAGTCCCGACAGTAATGAGCAGTTCTTC
d_gene: NA; abundance: NA; j_gene: TRBJ2-7; v_gene: TRBV14; CDR3aa: CASSHDTGVSSYEQYF; CDR3nt: TGTGCCAGCAGCCATGACACCGGGGTGAGCTCCTACGAGCAGTACTTC
d_gene: NA; abundance: NA; j_gene: TRBJ1-1; v_gene: TRBV5-1; CDR3aa: CASSLDLAGGGLVTEAFF; CDR3nt: TGCGCCAGCAGCTTGGACCTCGCGGGAGGGGGTCTGGTCACTGAAGCTTTCTTT
d_gene: TRBD1; abundance: NA; j_gene: TRBJ2-2; v_gene: TRBV24-1; CDR3aa: CATSDPGTGRSGELFF; CDR3nt: TGTGCCACCAGTGACCCCGGGACAGGGAGGTCCGGGGAGCTGTTTTTT
d_gene: TRBD2; abundance: NA; j_gene: TRBJ2-5; v_gene: TRBV19; CDR3aa: CASRTSGIETQYF; CDR3nt: TGTGCCAGTAGAACTAGCGGGATTGAGACCCAGTACTTC
d_gene: TRBD1; abundance: NA; j_gene: TRBJ2-7; v_gene: TRBV6-5; CDR3aa: CASSYGQGKYYEQYF; CDR3nt: TGTGCCAGCAGTTACGGACAGGGAAAGTACTACGAGCAGTACTTC
d_gene: NA; abundance: NA; j_gene: TRBJ2-7; v_gene: TRBV7-2; CDR3aa: CASRRAGLSYEQYF; CDR3nt: TGTGCCAGCAGGAGAGCAGGCCTCTCCTACGAGCAGTACTTC
d_gene: NA; abundance: NA; j_gene: TRBJ1-2; v_gene: TRBV19; CDR3aa: CASSIAQAVYGYTF; CDR3nt: TGTGCCAGTAGTATTGCACAGGCGGTGTATGGCTACACCTTC
d_gene: TRBD2; abundance: NA; j_gene: TRBJ2-1; v_gene: TRBV7-3; CDR3aa: CASSPSGRNEQFF; CDR3nt: TGTGCCAGCAGCCCTAGCGGACGCAATGAGCAGTTCTTC
d_gene: NA; abundance: NA; j_gene: TRBJ2-2; v_gene: TRBV6-5; CDR3aa: CASSSLRGSNTGELFF; CDR3nt: TGTGCCAGCAGTTCCCTAAGGGGTTCGAACACCGGGGAGCTGTTTTTT
d_gene: TRBD2; abundance: many; j_gene: TRBJ2-1; v_gene: TRBV24-1; CDR3aa: CATSKGLASYEQFF; CDR3nt: TGTGCCACCAGTAAGGGACTAGCGTCGTATGAGCAGTTCTTC
d_gene: TRBD2; abundance: NA; j_gene: TRBJ2-3; v_gene: TRBV6-1; CDR3aa: CASSDPRASGLSTDTQYF; CDR3nt: TGTGCCAGCAGTGACCCTAGGGCTAGCGGTCTGAGCACAGATACGCAGTATTTT
d_gene: TRBD2; abundance: NA; j_gene: TRBJ2-1; v_gene: TRBV15; CDR3aa: CATSRGTSGRQFF; CDR3nt: TGTGCCACCAGCAGGGGAACTAGCGGGAGGCAGTTCTTC
d_gene: NA; abundance: NA; j_gene: TRBJ2-2; v_gene: TRBV29-1; CDR3aa: CSVTGHKNTGELFF; CDR3nt: TGCAGCGTTACCGGACATAAGAACACCGGGGAGCTGTTTTTT
d_gene: NA; abundance: NA; j_gene: TRBJ2-3; v_gene: TRBV6-5; CDR3aa: CASKRSGARTDTQYF; CDR3nt: TGTGCCAGCAAGAGGAGCGGAGCCCGCACAGATACGCAGTATTTT
d_gene: TRBD1; abundance: few; j_gene: TRBJ2-1; v_gene: TRBV6-5; CDR3aa: CASSPGTATYNEQFF; CDR3nt: TGTGCCAGCAGTCCCGGGACAGCAACCTACAATGAGCAGTTCTTC
d_gene: TRBD2; abundance: NA; j_gene: TRBJ2-1; v_gene: TRBV29-1; CDR3aa: CSASGSNDNEQFF; CDR3nt: TGCAGCGCCAGCGGGAGTAATGACAATGAGCAGTTCTTC
d_gene: NA; abundance: NA; j_gene: TRBJ2-1; v_gene: TRBV10-2; CDR3aa: CASSEPGPWTRQFF; CDR3nt: TGCGCCAGCAGTGAGCCCGGCCCTTGGACTCGGCAGTTCTTC
d_gene: NA; abundance: NA; j_gene: TRBJ2-1; v_gene: TRBV24-1; CDR3aa: CATSQGMTNEQFF; CDR3nt: TGTGCCACCAGTCAGGGGATGACCAATGAGCAGTTCTTC
d_gene: NA; abundance: NA; j_gene: TRBJ2-2; v_gene: TRBV15; CDR3aa: CATSRDTVYTGELFF; CDR3nt: TGTGCCACCAGCAGAGATACGGTCTACACCGGGGAGCTGTTTTTT
d_gene: TRBD2; abundance: NA; j_gene: TRBJ2-3; v_gene: TRBV19; CDR3aa: CASSLLARERSTQYF; CDR3nt: TGTGCCAGTAGCTTACTAGCGCGGGAGCGTTCGACGCAGTATTTT
d_gene: TRBD1; abundance: NA; j_gene: TRBJ2-2; v_gene: TRBV19; CDR3aa: CATTDRGKYTGELFF; CDR3nt: TGTGCCACCACCGACAGGGGGAAATACACCGGGGAGCTGTTTTTT
d_gene: TRBD1; abundance: NA; j_gene: TRBJ1-3; v_gene: TRBV6-5; CDR3aa: CASSRDSSGNTIYF; CDR3nt: TGTGCCAGCAGTCGGGACAGCTCTGGAAACACCATATATTTT
d_gene: NA; abundance: many; j_gene: TRBJ2-5; v_gene: TRBV5-6; CDR3aa: CASSFGTSETQYF; CDR3nt: TGTGCCAGCAGCTTCGGGACATCGGAGACCCAGTACTTC
d_gene: TRBD2; abundance: NA; j_gene: TRBJ2-1; v_gene: TRBV3-1/TRBV3-2; CDR3aa: CASRLAGGNNEQFF; CDR3nt: TGTGCCAGCAGGCTAGCGGGAGGAAACAATGAGCAGTTCTTC
d_gene: NA; abundance: NA; j_gene: TRBJ1-1; v_gene: TRBV19; CDR3aa: CASSIRGGDTEAFF; CDR3nt: TGTGCCAGTAGTATACGGGGGGGCGACACTGAAGCTTTCTTT
d_gene: TRBD2; abundance: NA; j_gene: TRBJ2-1; v_gene: TRBV5-1; CDR3aa: CASSPTGGRPVYNEQFF; CDR3nt: TGCGCCAGCAGCCCCACGGGGGGTAGACCGGTCTACAATGAGCAGTTCTTC
d_gene: TRBD2; abundance: NA; j_gene: TRBJ2-4; v_gene: TRBV6-2/TRBV6-3; CDR3aa: CASSQPGLAGSKNIQYF; CDR3nt: TGTGCCAGCAGTCAGCCGGGACTAGCGGGGAGCAAAAACATTCAGTACTTC
d_gene: NA; abundance: NA; j_gene: TRBJ1-5; v_gene: TRBV11-2; CDR3aa: CASSLGGPNQPQHF; CDR3nt: TGTGCCAGCAGCTTAGGTGGCCCCAATCAGCCCCAGCATTTT
d_gene: TRBD1; abundance: NA; j_gene: TRBJ1-2; v_gene: TRBV6-5; CDR3aa: CASRGTGDYGYTF; CDR3nt: TGTGCCAGCAGGGGGACAGGGGACTATGGCTACACCTTC
d_gene: NA; abundance: NA; j_gene: TRBJ1-5; v_gene: TRBV9; CDR3aa: CASSVGGYNQPQHF; CDR3nt: TGTGCCAGCAGCGTAGGCGGCTACAATCAGCCCCAGCATTTT